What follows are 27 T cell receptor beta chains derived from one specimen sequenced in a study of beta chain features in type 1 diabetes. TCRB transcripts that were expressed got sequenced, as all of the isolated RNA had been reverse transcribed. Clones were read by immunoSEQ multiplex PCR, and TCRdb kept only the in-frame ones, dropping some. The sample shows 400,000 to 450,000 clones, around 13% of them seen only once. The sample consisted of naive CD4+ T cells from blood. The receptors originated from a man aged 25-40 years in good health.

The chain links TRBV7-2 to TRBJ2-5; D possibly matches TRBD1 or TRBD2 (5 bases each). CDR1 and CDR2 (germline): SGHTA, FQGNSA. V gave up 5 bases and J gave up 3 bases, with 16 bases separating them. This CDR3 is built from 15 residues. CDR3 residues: CASSPLGTREETQYF. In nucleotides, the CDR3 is TGTGCCAGCAGCCCCCTCGGGACGAGGGAAGAGACCCAGTACTTC.

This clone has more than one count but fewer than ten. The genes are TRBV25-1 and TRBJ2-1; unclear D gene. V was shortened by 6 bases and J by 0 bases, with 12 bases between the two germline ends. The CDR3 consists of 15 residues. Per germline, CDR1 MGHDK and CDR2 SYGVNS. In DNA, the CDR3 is TGTGCCAGCAGCGAACGAATAAGCTCCTACAATGAGCAGTTCTTC. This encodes CASSERISSYNEQFF.

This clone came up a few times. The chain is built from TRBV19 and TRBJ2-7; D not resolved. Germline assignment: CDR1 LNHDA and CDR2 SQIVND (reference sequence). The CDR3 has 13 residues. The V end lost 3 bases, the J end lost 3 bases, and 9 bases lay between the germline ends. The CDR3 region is CASSMRNSYEQYF. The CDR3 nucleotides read TGTGCCAGTAGTATGCGGAACAGCTACGAGCAGTACTTC. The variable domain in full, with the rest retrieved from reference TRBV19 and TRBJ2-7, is DGGITQSPKYLFRKEGQNVTLSCEQNLNHDAMYWYRQDPGQGLRLIYYSQIVNDFQKGDIAEGYSVSREKKESFPLTVTSAQKNPTAFYLCASSMRNSYEQYFGPGTRLTVT.

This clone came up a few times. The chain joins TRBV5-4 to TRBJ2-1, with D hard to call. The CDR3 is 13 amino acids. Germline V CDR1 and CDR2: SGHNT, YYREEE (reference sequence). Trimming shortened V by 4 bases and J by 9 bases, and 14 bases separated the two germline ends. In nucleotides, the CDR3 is TGTGCCAGCAGCCTGGACGGAAAGGCTGAGCAGTTCTTC. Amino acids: CASSLDGKAEQFF.

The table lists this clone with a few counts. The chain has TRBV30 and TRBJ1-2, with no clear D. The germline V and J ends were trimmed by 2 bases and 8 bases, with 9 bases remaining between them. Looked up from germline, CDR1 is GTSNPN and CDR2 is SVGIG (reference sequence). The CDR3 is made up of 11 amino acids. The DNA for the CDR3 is TGTGCCTGGAGTTCCCAATACGGCTACACCTTC. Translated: CAWSSQYGYTF. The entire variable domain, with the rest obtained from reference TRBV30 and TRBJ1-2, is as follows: SQTIHQWPATLVQPVGSPLSLECTVEGTSNPNLYWYRQAAGRGLQLLFYSVGIGQISSEVPQNLSASRPQDRQFILSSKKLLLSDSGFYLCAWSSQYGYTFGSGTRLTVV.

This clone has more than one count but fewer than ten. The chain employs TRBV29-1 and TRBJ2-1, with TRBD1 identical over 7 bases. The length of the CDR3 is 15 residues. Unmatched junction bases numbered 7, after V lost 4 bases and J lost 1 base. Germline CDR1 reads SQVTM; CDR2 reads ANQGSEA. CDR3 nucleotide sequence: TGCAGCGTTGCTACAGGGGCAGGATCCTACAATGAGCAGTTCTTC. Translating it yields CSVATGAGSYNEQFF.

The CDR3 loop is CASSFSGNYGYTF. In nucleotides, the CDR3 is TGTGCCAGCAGCTTCTCAGGGAACTATGGCTACACCTTC. The chain recombines TRBV7-9 with TRBJ1-2; tentatively, D is TRBD1 (5 bases). This CDR3 spans 13 amino acids. V lost 3 bases, J lost 2 bases, and 7 bases lay in between. Germline-derived CDR1 and CDR2 are SEHNR and FQNEAQ (reference sequence).

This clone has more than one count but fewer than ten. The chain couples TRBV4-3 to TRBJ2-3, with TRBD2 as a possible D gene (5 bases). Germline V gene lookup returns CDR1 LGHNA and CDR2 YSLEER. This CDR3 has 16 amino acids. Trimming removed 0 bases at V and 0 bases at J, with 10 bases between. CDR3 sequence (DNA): TGCGCCAGCAGCCAAGAAGGAGGTCTGAGCACAGATACGCAGTATTTT. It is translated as CASSQEGGLSTDTQYF.

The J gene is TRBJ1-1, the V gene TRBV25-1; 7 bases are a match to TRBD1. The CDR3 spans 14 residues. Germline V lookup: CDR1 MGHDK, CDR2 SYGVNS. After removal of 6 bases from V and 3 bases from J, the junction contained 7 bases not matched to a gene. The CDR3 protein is CASSVGGGHTEAFF. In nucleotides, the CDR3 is TGTGCCAGCAGCGTAGGGGGCGGGCACACTGAAGCTTTCTTT.

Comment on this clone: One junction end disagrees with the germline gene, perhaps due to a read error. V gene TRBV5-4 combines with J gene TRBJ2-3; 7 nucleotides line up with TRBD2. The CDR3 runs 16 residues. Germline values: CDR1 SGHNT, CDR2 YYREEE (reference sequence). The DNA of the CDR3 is TGTGCCAGCAGCACGGGCGGCGGGCACCGGGGGGATACACAGTATTTT. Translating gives CASSTGGGHRGDTQYF.

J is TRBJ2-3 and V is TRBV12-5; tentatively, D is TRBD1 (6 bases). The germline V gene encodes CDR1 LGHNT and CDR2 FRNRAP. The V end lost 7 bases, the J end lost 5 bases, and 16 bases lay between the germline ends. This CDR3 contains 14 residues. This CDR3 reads CASDSGTLGDTQYF. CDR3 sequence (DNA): TGTGCTAGTGATTCCGGGACATTGGGAGATACGCAGTATTTT.

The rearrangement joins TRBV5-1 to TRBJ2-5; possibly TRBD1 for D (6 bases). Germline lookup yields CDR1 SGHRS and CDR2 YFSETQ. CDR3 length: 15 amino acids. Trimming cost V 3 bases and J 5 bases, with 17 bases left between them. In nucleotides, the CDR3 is TGCGCCAGCAGCTCCAGCTCCACAGGGACGGAGACCCAGTACTTC. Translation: CASSSSSTGTETQYF.

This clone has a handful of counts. The CDR3 DNA sequence: TGTGCCAGCAGTGTTCGGGGCTGGGATGAGCAGTTCTTC. Translating it yields CASSVRGWDEQFF. The chain joins TRBV2 to TRBJ2-1; D possibly uses TRBD1 or TRBD2 (5 bases each). The CDR3 is 13 amino acids. V lost 4 bases and J 8 bases, leaving 12 bases between the germline ends. The germline V gene encodes CDR1 SNHLY and CDR2 FYNNEI.

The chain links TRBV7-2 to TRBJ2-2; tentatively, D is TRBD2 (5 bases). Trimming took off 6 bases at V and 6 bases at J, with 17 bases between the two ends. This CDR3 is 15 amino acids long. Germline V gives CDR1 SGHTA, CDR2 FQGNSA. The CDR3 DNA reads TGTGCCAGCAGGTGGCTGACTACCCGGCCCGGGGAGCTGTTTTTT. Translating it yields CASRWLTTRPGELFF.

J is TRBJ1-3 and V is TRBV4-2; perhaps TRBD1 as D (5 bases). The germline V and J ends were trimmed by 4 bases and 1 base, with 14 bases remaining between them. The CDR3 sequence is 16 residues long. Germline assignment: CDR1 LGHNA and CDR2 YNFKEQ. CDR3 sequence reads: CASSPPQGMSGNTIYF. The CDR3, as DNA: TGTGCCAGCAGCCCCCCGCAGGGAATGTCTGGAAACACCATATATTTT.

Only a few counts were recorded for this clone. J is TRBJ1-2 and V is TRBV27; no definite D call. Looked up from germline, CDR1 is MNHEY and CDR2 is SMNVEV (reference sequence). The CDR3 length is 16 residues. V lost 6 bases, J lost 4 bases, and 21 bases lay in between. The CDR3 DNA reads TGTGCCAGCAGCAGCCAATTCATCGAGGGCGGCTATGGCTACACCTTC. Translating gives CASSSQFIEGGYGYTF.

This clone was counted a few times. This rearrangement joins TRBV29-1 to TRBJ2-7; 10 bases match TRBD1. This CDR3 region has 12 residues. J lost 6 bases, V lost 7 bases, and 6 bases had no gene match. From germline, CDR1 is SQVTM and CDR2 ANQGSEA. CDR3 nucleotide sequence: TGCAGCGCTAGGGACAGGGGATTCGAGCAGTACTTC. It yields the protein CSARDRGFEQYF.

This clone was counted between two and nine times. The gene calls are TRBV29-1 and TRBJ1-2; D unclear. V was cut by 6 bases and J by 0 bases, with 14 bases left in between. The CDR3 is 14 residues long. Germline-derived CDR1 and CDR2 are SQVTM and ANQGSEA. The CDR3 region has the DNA TGCAGCGTGGCCTCCCGTGGAACTAACTATGGCTACACCTTC. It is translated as CSVASRGTNYGYTF.

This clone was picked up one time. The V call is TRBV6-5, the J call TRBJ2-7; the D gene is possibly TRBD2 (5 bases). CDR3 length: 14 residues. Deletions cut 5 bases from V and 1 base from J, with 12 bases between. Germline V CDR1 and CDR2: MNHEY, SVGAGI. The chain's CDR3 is CASSRETSSYEQYF. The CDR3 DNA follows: TGTGCCAGCAGTAGGGAGACTTCGTCCTACGAGCAGTACTTC.

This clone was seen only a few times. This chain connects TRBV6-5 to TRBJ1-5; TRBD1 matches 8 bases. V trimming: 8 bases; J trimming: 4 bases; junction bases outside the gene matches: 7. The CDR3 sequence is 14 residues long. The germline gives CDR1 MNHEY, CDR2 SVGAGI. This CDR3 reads CASGLDRENQPQHF. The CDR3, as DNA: TGTGCCAGCGGGTTGGACAGGGAAAATCAGCCCCAGCATTTT.

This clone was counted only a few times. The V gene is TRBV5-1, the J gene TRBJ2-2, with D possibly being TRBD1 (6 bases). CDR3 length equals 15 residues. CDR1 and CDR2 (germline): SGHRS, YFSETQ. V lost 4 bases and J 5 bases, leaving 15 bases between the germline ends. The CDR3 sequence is CASSPRGERTGELFF. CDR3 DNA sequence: TGCGCCAGCAGCCCCAGGGGAGAAAGGACCGGGGAGCTGTTTTTT.

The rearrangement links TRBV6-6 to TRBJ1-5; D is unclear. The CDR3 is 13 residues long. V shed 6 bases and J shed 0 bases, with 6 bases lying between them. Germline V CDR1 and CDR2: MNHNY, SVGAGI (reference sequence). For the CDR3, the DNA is TGTGCCAGCAGGGCAGATAGCAATCAGCCCCAGCATTTT. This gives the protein CASRADSNQPQHF.

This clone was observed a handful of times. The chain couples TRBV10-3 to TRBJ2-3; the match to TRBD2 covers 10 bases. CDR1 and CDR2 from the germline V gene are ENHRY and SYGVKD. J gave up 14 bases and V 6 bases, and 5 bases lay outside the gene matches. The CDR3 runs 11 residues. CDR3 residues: CAIRTSGSLYF. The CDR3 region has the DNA TGTGCCATCAGGACTAGCGGGTCTCTGTATTTT.

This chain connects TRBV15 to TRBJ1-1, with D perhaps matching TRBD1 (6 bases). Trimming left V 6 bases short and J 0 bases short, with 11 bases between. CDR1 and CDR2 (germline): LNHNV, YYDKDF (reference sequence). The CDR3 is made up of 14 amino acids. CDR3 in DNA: TGTGCCACCAGGCTCGGACAGTTGAACACTGAAGCTTTCTTT. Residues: CATRLGQLNTEAFF.

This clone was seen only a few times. The CDR3 protein is CASSIAGLAGDTQYF. The CDR3 nucleotides are TGTGCCAGCAGTATAGCGGGACTAGCCGGAGATACGCAGTATTTT. V gene TRBV6-6 combines with J gene TRBJ2-3; TRBD2 matches at 9 bases. With 5 bases clipped from V and 5 bases from J, the junction kept 8 bases outside the gene matches. The V gene's germline CDR1 is MNHNY and CDR2 SVGAGI (reference sequence). CDR3 length: 15 amino acids.

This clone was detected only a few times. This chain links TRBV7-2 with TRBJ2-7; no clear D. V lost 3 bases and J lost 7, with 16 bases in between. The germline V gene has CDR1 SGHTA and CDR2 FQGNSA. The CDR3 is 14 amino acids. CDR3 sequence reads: CASSFSAGLGEQYV. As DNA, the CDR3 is TGTGCCAGCAGCTTTTCGGCCGGCCTGGGAGAGCAGTACGTC.

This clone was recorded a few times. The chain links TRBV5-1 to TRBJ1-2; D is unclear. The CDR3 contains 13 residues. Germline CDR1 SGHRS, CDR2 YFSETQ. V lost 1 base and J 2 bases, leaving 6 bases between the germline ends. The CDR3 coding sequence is TGCGCCAGCAGCTTGACTGTGAACTATGGCTACACCTTC. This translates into CASSLTVNYGYTF.